The clone carrying this T cell receptor beta chain was seen a few times. Its antigen is still unknown. The CDR3 loop spans 17 amino acids. V lost 4 bases and J lost 8, with 26 bases in between. From germline, CDR1 is LNHDA and CDR2 SQIVND (reference sequence). Some clones are missing from TCRdb's copy, which holds only in-frame ones; the method was immunoSEQ multiplex PCR. The sample holds roughly 120,000 clones, about 85% seen once. These data belong to a study of T cell responses to AZD1222 COVID-19 vaccine. The study's findings and limits: The breadth and depth of Spike-specific TCRs increased once two AZD1222 doses had been given.

The V gene is TRBV19, the J gene TRBJ1-2; the D gene is possibly TRBD1 (5 bases). The TCR was taken from an adult in good health. The sample was peripheral blood, taken on day 0 of AZD1222 vaccination. This chain's CDR3 is CASSRTGTSTSFGGYTF. The CDR3 nucleotides read TGTGCCAGTAGTAGGACCGGGACCTCGACGTCTTTTGGCGGCTACACCTTC.